These 31 T cell receptor beta chains were sequenced from one sample in a study of post-analysis software for immune sequencing data. Points from the study as a whole: With TRBV5-6, TRBV5-1 and TRBV20-1 included, about five TRBV segments were more frequent in patients than in controls.

Unique molecular identifiers were carried by the TCR beta cDNA libraries. Using its own MiXCR run on the PCR reads, TCRdb lists one record per CDR3 protein. The sample consists of hundreds of thousands of distinct CDR3 sequences, roughly 27% of them appearing once. These receptors' targets are unknown. Sequenced: blood. All receptors come from a girl under 18 with multiple sclerosis.

This clonotype was seen a few times. This rearrangement joins TRBV20-1 to TRBJ2-7, with 9 bases identical to TRBD2. With 1 base clipped from V and 5 bases from J, the junction kept 6 bases outside the gene matches. This CDR3 region has 14 residues. The germline gives CDR1 DFQATT, CDR2 SNEGSKA (reference sequence). CDR3 protein: CSARVGAGGHEQYF. CDR3 nucleotide sequence: TGCAGTGCTAGAGTGGGGGCGGGGGGGCACGAGCAGTACTTC.

There are a few counts of this clonotype. The genes are TRBV20-1 and TRBJ1-5; 12 bases align to TRBD1. The J segment lost 7 bases and the V segment lost 6 bases, leaving 7 bases of the junction unmatched. CDR1 and CDR2 (germline): DFQATT, SNEGSKA (reference sequence). The CDR3 totals 14 residues. The CDR3: CSAPGTGGGQPQHF. In DNA form, the CDR3 reads TGCAGTGCCCCCGGGACAGGGGGCGGACAGCCCCAGCATTTT.

This clonotype was counted many times. CDR3 region: CASSSTGLSSYEQYF. The CDR3 coding sequence is TGCGCCAGCAGCTCGACAGGGCTAAGCTCCTACGAGCAGTACTTC. V gene TRBV5-1 combines with J gene TRBJ2-7; TRBD1 agrees at 7 bases. The CDR3 runs 15 residues. Germline assignment: CDR1 SGHRS and CDR2 YFSETQ. V was clipped by 3 bases and J by 0 bases; unmatched bases: 6.

The table lists this clonotype with a few counts. The J gene is TRBJ2-3, the V gene TRBV7-2, with D unclear. Trimming cost V 1 base and J 3 bases, with 8 bases left between them. In germline, CDR1 is SGHTA, CDR2 FQGNSA. This CDR3 is built from 14 residues. CDR3 region: CASSLVRATDTQYF. DNA for the CDR3: TGTGCCAGCAGCTTAGTCCGTGCGACAGATACGCAGTATTTT.

Many counts were recorded for this clonotype. J is TRBJ2-3 and V is TRBV7-2; TRBD2 matches 7 bases. The CDR3 has 15 amino acids. In germline, CDR1 is SGHTA, CDR2 FQGNSA. V shed 5 bases, J shed 5 bases, and the junction held 10 bases outside the gene matches. The CDR3 here is CASSPLRGSRDTQYF. The CDR3 region has the DNA TGTGCCAGCAGCCCCCTCCGCGGGAGTAGAGATACGCAGTATTTT.

This chain links TRBV3-1 with TRBJ2-7, with 7 bases identical to TRBD1. Germline values: CDR1 LGHDT, CDR2 YNNKEL (reference sequence). Unmatched junction bases numbered 6, after V lost 2 bases and J lost 2 bases. CDR3 size: 15 residues. Here the CDR3 reads CASSQPTGRPYEQYF. In DNA form, the CDR3 reads TGTGCCAGCAGCCAACCGACAGGGCGCCCCTACGAGCAGTACTTC.

About this clonotype: Just one base apart from a much larger clone, this may be a read error. This chain joins TRBV3-1 and TRBJ1-2, with D hard to call. The CDR3 runs 13 residues. Germline V gene sequence: CDR1 LGHDT, CDR2 YNNKEL (reference sequence). Trimming removed 2 bases from V and 11 bases from J, with 15 bases in between. CDR3 in amino acids: CASSQRSCKAYTF. The DNA for the CDR3 is TGTGCCAGCAGCCAACGTAGTTGCAAAGCATACACCTTC.

A word on this clonotype: This could be a read error, since a much larger clone is one nucleotide away. This chain links TRBV29-1 with TRBJ2-1; 7 bases agree with TRBD2. With V trimmed by 7 bases and J by 3 bases, 9 bases remained unmatched. The V gene's germline CDR1 is SQVTM and CDR2 ANQGSEA. The CDR3 spans 14 residues. CDR3 bases: TGCAGCGCCTGGCTAGCGGAGGGCTACAATGAGCAGTTCTTC. Translating gives CSAWLAEGYNEQFF.

This clonotype has a count of ten or more. V usage is TRBV21-1 and J usage is TRBJ2-6; no check of the table's D call, TRBD2, against the DNA was made. TRBV21-1 corresponds to a pseudogene. The CDR3 has 17 amino acids. The CDR3 loop is CASSKARWDFTANVLTF. The CDR3 DNA is TGTGCCAGCAGCAAAGCTCGCTGGGACTTCACAGCCAACGTCCTGACTTTC.

This clonotype has just one count. The chain has TRBV7-2 and TRBJ2-2; possibly TRBD2 for D (5 bases). CDR1 is SGHTA and CDR2 is FQGNSA in the germline V gene. V was cut by 5 bases and J by 5 bases, with 15 bases left in between. There are 15 residues in the CDR3. This CDR3 is CASSQTGIGTGELFF. The CDR3 nucleotides read TGTGCCAGCAGCCAAACGGGGATAGGGACCGGGGAGCTGTTTTTT.

This clonotype was observed a few times. This chain joins TRBV11-2 and TRBJ2-7; 7 nucleotides agree with TRBD2. CDR1 is SGHAT and CDR2 is FQNNGV in the germline V gene. The J segment lost 6 bases and the V segment lost 3 bases, leaving 11 bases of the junction unmatched. This CDR3 spans 15 amino acids. The CDR3: CASSLGGSTAGEQYF. The CDR3 DNA reads as TGTGCCAGCAGCTTGGGGGGGTCTACGGCGGGCGAGCAGTACTTC.

Only a few counts were recorded for this clonotype. This chain joins TRBV5-5 and TRBJ1-5; no firm D call. Trimming removed 0 bases from V and 0 bases from J, with 7 bases in between. Germline CDR1 reads SGHKS; CDR2 reads YYEKEE (reference sequence). The CDR3 sequence is 15 residues long. CDR3 DNA sequence: TGTGCCAGCAGCTTGGGGGTAGCTAGCAATCAGCCCCAGCATTTT. Amino acid sequence: CASSLGVASNQPQHF.

The sample holds a few counts of this clonotype. The V and J genes are TRBV6-1 and TRBJ1-5; TRBD1 is a possible D gene (6 bases). This CDR3 is built from 17 residues. Trimming left V 1 base short and J 7 bases short, with 20 bases between. CDR1 and CDR2 from the germline V gene are MNHNS and SASEGT. CDR3 coding DNA: TGTGCCAGCAGTGAAGGTGTAGGGGGGAGTTTTCCCCAGCCCCAGCATTTT. Protein sequence: CASSEGVGGSFPQPQHF.

This clonotype occurred a few times. The rearrangement uses TRBV13 and TRBJ2-7; perhaps D is TRBD1 or TRBD2 (5 bases each). The length of the CDR3 is 14 residues. CDR1 is PRHDT, CDR2 FYEKMQ, per germline (reference sequence). V lost 5 bases, J lost 2 bases, and 13 bases lay in between. The CDR3 region is CASSPRDATYEQYF. As DNA, the CDR3 is TGTGCCAGCAGCCCGAGGGACGCAACCTACGAGCAGTACTTC.

This clonotype was found many times. The chain uses TRBV10-3 and TRBJ2-7; D is ambiguous. The CDR3 extends over 11 amino acids. In germline, CDR1 is ENHRY, CDR2 SYGVKD. V dropped 2 bases and J dropped 5 bases, with 4 bases sitting between them. CDR3 loop: CAISEVDEQYF. The CDR3 DNA follows: TGTGCCATCAGTGAGGTCGACGAGCAGTACTTC.

This clonotype was recorded a few times. The chain is built from TRBV15 and TRBJ1-6; no reliable D call. Trimming stripped 1 base from V and 7 bases from J, with 5 bases between. The CDR3 contains 13 residues. Looked up from germline, CDR1 is LNHNV and CDR2 is YYDKDF (reference sequence). CDR3 sequence reads: CATSRGRNSPLHF. In nucleotides, the CDR3 is TGTGCCACCAGCAGAGGACGAAATTCACCCCTCCACTTT.

Only a few counts were recorded for this clonotype. The rearrangement links TRBV4-3 to TRBJ2-1; 8 bases line up with TRBD2. The CDR3 has 17 amino acids. Germline V gene data show CDR1 as LGHNA and CDR2 as YSLEER. J lost 1 base, V lost 2 bases, and 7 bases had no gene match. CDR3 sequence (DNA): TGCGCCAGCAGCCAATTGGCCGGGGGGGTATCCTACAATGAGCAGTTCTTC. It specifies CASSQLAGGVSYNEQFF.

This clonotype was observed once. At one end the junction does not follow the germline gene, possibly because of a read error. The chain recombines TRBV9 with TRBJ2-6; 10 nucleotides agree with TRBD1. From germline, CDR1 is SGDLS and CDR2 YYNGEE. The CDR3 extends over 17 amino acids. DNA of the CDR3: TGTACCAGCAGCGGAATCGCCGGGACAGGGGAGGCCAACGTCCGGACTTTC. It specifies CTSSGIAGTGEANVRTF.

The chain uses TRBV20-1 and TRBJ2-3; 14 bases align to TRBD2. Germline V CDR1 and CDR2: DFQATT, SNEGSKA (reference sequence). Germline trimming cut 3 bases from V and 7 bases from J; bases unmatched to any gene: 6. The CDR3 has 15 residues. The CDR3: CSARVTSGGANTQYF. DNA of the CDR3: TGCAGTGCTAGGGTGACTAGCGGGGGGGCCAATACGCAGTATTTT.

The V and J genes are TRBV7-2 and TRBJ2-5, with D hard to call. The CDR3 runs 13 residues. Germline loops: CDR1 SGHTA, CDR2 FQGNSA. Trimming shortened V by 5 bases and J by 7 bases, and 14 bases separated the two germline ends. The CDR3 protein is CASSKALTGTQYF. The CDR3 nucleotides read TGTGCCAGCAGCAAAGCCCTGACCGGGACCCAGTACTTC.

This clonotype has just a few counts. The chain employs TRBV5-1 and TRBJ2-2, with unresolved D. The CDR3 runs to 15 residues. V lost 0 bases, J lost 1 base, and 7 bases lay in between. CDR1 and CDR2 from the germline V gene are SGHRS and YFSETQ. The CDR3 region is CASSLGAENTGELFF. CDR3 DNA: TGCGCCAGCAGCTTGGGGGCGGAGAACACCGGGGAGCTGTTTTTT.

This clonotype turned up a few times. The V and J genes are TRBV29-1 and TRBJ1-2; 7 nucleotides match TRBD1. CDR1 is SQVTM and CDR2 is ANQGSEA in the germline V gene. J lost 6 bases, V lost 3 bases, and 10 bases had no gene match. This CDR3 has 14 residues. In nucleotides, the CDR3 is TGCAGCGTTGACGGCCAGGGGACAGCTCATGGCTACACCTTC. Amino acids: CSVDGQGTAHGYTF.

The chain joins TRBV6-5 to TRBJ1-1, with D uncertain. Per the germline V gene, CDR1 is MNHEY and CDR2 is SVGAGI. Trimming shortened V by 10 bases and J by 1 base, and 7 bases separated the two germline ends. The CDR3 consists of 11 residues. The CDR3 DNA reads TGTGCCACAAGGGAGAACACTGAAGCTTTCTTT. It is translated as CATRENTEAFF.

Note on this clonotype: A much bigger clone sits one base away, suggesting this may be a read error. The gene calls are TRBV6-5 and TRBJ2-1, with TRBD2 matching over 8 bases. The J call could be wrong; TRBJ2-7 is a better fit for the DNA end. CDR1 is MNHEY, CDR2 SVGAGI, per germline. The length of the CDR3 is 15 residues. CDR3 sequence: CASSNGGASYNEQYF. The CDR3 coding sequence is TGTGCCAGCAGTAACGGGGGGGCGTCCTACAATGAGCAGTACTTC.

V and J are TRBV20-1 and TRBJ2-7, with TRBD2 as a possible D gene (7 bases). The germline V gene has CDR1 DFQATT and CDR2 SNEGSKA (reference sequence). The CDR3 covers 12 residues. Deletions cut 7 bases from V and 3 bases from J, with 13 bases between. The CDR3 nucleotides read TGCAGTGTGGGGCGGGGGCGCTACGAGCAGTACTTC. Translation: CSVGRGRYEQYF.

CDR3 bases: TGTGCCAGCCAGAGCGGGGGCGGCAACAATGAGCAGTTCTTC. Amino acids: CASQSGGGNNEQFF. J is TRBJ2-1 and V is TRBV28, with TRBD2 matching 8 bases. CDR1 MDHEN and CDR2 SYDVKM come from the germline V gene. This CDR3 region has 14 residues. The V and J ends lost 8 bases and 5 bases, in that order; junction bases with no gene match: 8.

In its sample, this clonotype was seen many times. In DNA, the CDR3 is TGTGCCAGCAGCTTCGCTGGACAGGGAATCCACGAGCAGTACTTC. The encoded protein is CASSFAGQGIHEQYF. This chain connects TRBV7-9 to TRBJ2-7; TRBD1 aligns across 8 bases. Germline assignment: CDR1 SEHNR and CDR2 FQNEAQ (reference sequence). Trimming at V came to 3 bases and at J to 5 bases, leaving 9 bases not matched to a gene. The CDR3 sequence is 15 residues long.

The genes are TRBV7-2 and TRBJ2-5; D ambiguous. CDR1 and CDR2 (germline): SGHTA, FQGNSA. This CDR3 is 14 amino acids long. Trimming took 0 bases from V and 0 from J, leaving 5 bases between them. Written as DNA, the CDR3 is TGTGCCAGCAGCTTAGCAGTGTACCAAGAGACCCAGTACTTC. Translated, it gives CASSLAVYQETQYF.

This clonotype was seen a handful of times. V and J are TRBV3-1 and TRBJ2-1; the D is unclear. The CDR3 consists of 14 residues. CDR1 and CDR2 (germline): LGHDT, YNNKEL (reference sequence). The V end was cut by 0 bases, the J end by 6 bases, with 9 bases between. The DNA for the CDR3 is TGTGCCAGCAGCCAAGAGACCCCGCCCAATGAGCAGTTCTTC. It yields the protein CASSQETPPNEQFF.

The chain joins TRBV20-1 to TRBJ2-7; 14 bases are a match to TRBD2. The germline V gene encodes CDR1 DFQATT and CDR2 SNEGSKA (reference sequence). CDR3 size: 16 residues. Trimming took 1 base from V and 3 from J; bases not matched to a gene: 5. CDR3 coding DNA: TGCAGTGCTAGAGGGACTAGCGGGAGGATATACTACGAGCAGTACTTC. Its protein product is CSARGTSGRIYYEQYF.

V gene TRBV9 combines with J gene TRBJ2-1; D uncertain. V lost 4 bases to trimming and J lost 8 bases, with 7 bases between them. Germline CDR1 SGDLS, CDR2 YYNGEE. CDR3 length: 11 amino acids. The CDR3 DNA is TGTGCCAGCAGCCAATGCGATGAGCAGTTCTTC. Its protein is CASSQCDEQFF.